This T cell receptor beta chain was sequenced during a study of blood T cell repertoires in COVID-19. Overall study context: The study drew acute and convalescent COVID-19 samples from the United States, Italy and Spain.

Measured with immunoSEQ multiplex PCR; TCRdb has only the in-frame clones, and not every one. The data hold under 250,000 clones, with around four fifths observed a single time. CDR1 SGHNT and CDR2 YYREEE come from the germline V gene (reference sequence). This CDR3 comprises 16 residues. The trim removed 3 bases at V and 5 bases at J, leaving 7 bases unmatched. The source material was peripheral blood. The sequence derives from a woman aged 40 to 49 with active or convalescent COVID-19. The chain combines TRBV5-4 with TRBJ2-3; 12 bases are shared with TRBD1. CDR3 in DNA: TGTGCCAGCAGCTGGGTCCGGGACAGGGGGCAAGATACGCAGTATTTT. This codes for CASSWVRDRGQDTQYF.